Each of the 13 T cell receptor beta chains below was sequenced from the same sample in a study of T cells in Graves' hyperthyroidism and ophthalmopathy. Amplification targeted TCR beta CDR3 regions from RNA transcripts. With the HTBI primer set, the TCR CDR3 went through a first round of RT-PCR. TCRdb independently ran MiXCR on the multiplex PCR reads; one entry per CDR3 protein. The sample yields about 480,000 distinct CDR3 sequences, around a fifth seen once. The sequencing sample was made of blood. These receptors were obtained from a woman in her 70s with Graves' ophthalmopathy.

The chain is built from TRBV9 and TRBJ2-1; the match to TRBD2 covers 7 bases. The CDR3 is 14 amino acids. Germline CDR1 reads SGDLS; CDR2 reads YYNGEE. V lost 0 bases, J lost 8 bases, and 5 bases stayed unmatched. CDR3 sequence (DNA): TGTGCCAGCAGCGTAGACGGGAGGACGGATGAGCAGTTCTTC. This sequence encodes CASSVDGRTDEQFF.

The rearrangement links TRBV5-1 to TRBJ2-4; D is undetermined. CDR3 length: 16 amino acids. Germline loops: CDR1 SGHRS, CDR2 YFSETQ. Trimming took 3 bases from V and 0 from J, leaving 13 bases between them. CDR3 protein: CASSSGPGVAKNIQYF. The CDR3 DNA reads TGCGCCAGCAGCTCCGGCCCCGGTGTAGCCAAAAACATTCAGTACTTC.

J is TRBJ1-2 and V is TRBV30, with unresolved D. Germline V gives CDR1 GTSNPN, CDR2 SVGIG (reference sequence). The ends were cut back, 7 bases at V and 8 bases at J, with 11 bases in the middle. The CDR3 extends over 10 amino acids. The CDR3 loop reads CAFERPGYTF. The CDR3 bases are TGTGCCTTCGAGAGGCCCGGCTACACCTTC.

V and J are TRBV30 and TRBJ2-3, with D possibly called TRBD1 or TRBD2 (5 bases each). Trimming took off 3 bases at V and 5 bases at J, with 18 bases between the two ends. CDR1 is GTSNPN, CDR2 SVGIG, per germline (reference sequence). This CDR3 has 15 amino acids. The CDR3 sequence is CAWRTARGPGDTQYF. In DNA, the CDR3 is TGTGCCTGGAGGACCGCCCGGGGCCCGGGAGATACGCAGTATTTT.

This clonotype was counted a few times. The chain employs TRBV2 and TRBJ2-2; 11 positions match TRBD1. This CDR3 contains 13 residues. Germline lookup yields CDR1 SNHLY and CDR2 FYNNEI. J gave up 8 bases and V 6 bases, and 2 bases lay outside the gene matches. The CDR3 protein is CASRDRGRGELFF. The CDR3 nucleotides read TGTGCCAGCAGGGACAGGGGGCGAGGGGAGCTGTTTTTT.

The CDR3 DNA reads TGTGCCAGCAGCCAAGCTAGGCCCTCTGGGGCCAACGTCCTGACTTTC. Its protein product is CASSQARPSGANVLTF. V and J are TRBV3-1 and TRBJ2-6; D is unclear. This CDR3 region has 16 residues. The germline CDR1 and CDR2 sequences are LGHDT and YNNKEL (reference sequence). Trimming pared 1 base from V and 0 bases from J, leaving 7 bases between.

The CDR3 loop is CAISPTSGRGTGELFF. CDR3 coding DNA: TGTGCCATCAGCCCAACTAGCGGGAGAGGGACCGGGGAGCTGTTTTTT. The J gene is TRBJ2-2, the V gene TRBV10-3; 11 bases are shared with TRBD2. Trimming removed 6 bases from V and 5 bases from J; junction bases left unmatched: 8. The CDR3 runs to 16 residues. Germline V gives CDR1 ENHRY, CDR2 SYGVKD.

The gene calls are TRBV12-3 or TRBV12-4 and TRBJ1-3; tentatively, D is TRBD1 (6 bases). This CDR3 contains 13 residues. Trimming stripped 7 bases from V and 2 bases from J, with 9 bases between. The CDR3 protein is CASNRDPGNTIYF. The CDR3 DNA reads as TGTGCCAGCAACAGGGACCCTGGAAACACCATATATTTT.

The chain couples TRBV28 to TRBJ2-1; 8 nucleotides match TRBD1. Germline V gives CDR1 MDHEN, CDR2 SYDVKM. V shed 0 bases and J 1 base; nucleotides not matched to a gene: 2. This CDR3 has 16 residues. CDR3 bases: TGTGCCAGCAGTTTATGGGGGACAGGATCCTACAATGAGCAGTTCTTC. Amino acid sequence: CASSLWGTGSYNEQFF.

The chain recombines TRBV19 with TRBJ1-6, with a tentative D call TRBD1 (6 bases). Germline V gene sequence: CDR1 LNHDA, CDR2 SQIVND (reference sequence). The CDR3 loop spans 15 amino acids. V was trimmed by 9 bases and J by 3 bases, leaving 15 bases between them. CDR3 DNA: TGTGCCAGGACAGGAATACCCTTCTATAATTCACCCCTCCACTTT. This sequence encodes CARTGIPFYNSPLHF.

The chain joins TRBV9 to TRBJ2-1, with 12 bases identical to TRBD2. The V gene end was trimmed by 0 bases and the J gene end by 4 bases; junction bases not matched to a gene: 8. The length of the CDR3 is 18 residues. Germline V gene lookup returns CDR1 SGDLS and CDR2 YYNGEE. CDR3 region: CASSVGLAGGGRYNEQFF. The DNA of the CDR3 is TGTGCCAGCAGCGTAGGTCTAGCGGGAGGGGGGAGGTACAATGAGCAGTTCTTC.

This chain's CDR3 is CASTSGTSGSSYNEQFF. The CDR3 DNA reads as TGTGCCAGTACTTCCGGGACTAGCGGGAGCTCCTACAATGAGCAGTTCTTC. V usage is TRBV11-2 and J usage is TRBJ2-1; 14 positions agree with TRBD2. Germline lookup yields CDR1 SGHAT and CDR2 FQNNGV. V shed 9 bases and J 0 bases; nucleotides not matched to a gene: 7. The CDR3 sequence is 17 residues long.

This clonotype has a handful of counts. V is TRBV10-2 and J is TRBJ2-7, with 12 nucleotides matching TRBD2. V trimming: 11 bases; J trimming: 2 bases; junction bases outside the gene matches: 7. This CDR3 has 14 residues. CDR1 is WSHSY and CDR2 is SAAADI in the germline V gene. CDR3 coding DNA: TGCGCCGCGGCTAGCGGGAGGGGTACCTACGAGCAGTACTTC. Protein: CAAASGRGTYEQYF.